The 3 T cell receptor beta chains below come from one sample, sequenced in a study of prognosis after radiotherapy for stage I lung cancer (dated by TCRdb to the early 2020s). TCRdb names Illumina HiSeq 3000 as the instrument used. The TCR beta CDR3 region was amplified from genomic DNA by two rounds of multiplex PCR. The first PCR round used primers specific to each TRBV and TRBJ gene, and the primer sequences were filed in Chinese patent CN105087789A. TCRdb trimmed the raw reads at Q25, called clones with MiXCR and kept productive beta chains. For every CDR3 protein sequence, its rows merge into one entry that carries the most common genes and DNA. This sample comprises tens of thousands of distinct CDR3 sequences, around two fifths of them detected only once. 25% to 35% of the sample is in the top ten clones. The sequenced sample was PBMCs, obtained before or after stereotactic body radiation therapy (not recorded which). These receptor sequences come from a donor over 45 with non-small cell lung cancer.

This clonotype has at least ten counts. The chain couples TRBV5-1 to TRBJ2-3; TRBD2 matches 7 bases. The CDR3 is 14 amino acids. The V gene end was trimmed by 4 bases and the J gene end by 6 bases; junction bases not matched to a gene: 8. Germline V gene lookup returns CDR1 SGHRS and CDR2 YFSETQ. CDR3 sequence (DNA): TGCGCCAGCAGCACCGGACTAGTTTCGGATACGCAGTATTTT. It yields the protein CASSTGLVSDTQYF.

This clonotype was seen repeatedly, ten times or more. The V and J genes are TRBV30 and TRBJ2-1, with 8 nucleotides matching TRBD2. Germline V gene sequence: CDR1 GTSNPN, CDR2 SVGIG (reference sequence). Losses at the gene ends were 2 bases for V and 7 bases for J; bases not matched to a gene: 4. CDR3 length: 13 amino acids. CDR3 loop: CAWSPREGNEQFF. In DNA form, the CDR3 reads TGTGCCTGGAGTCCCCGGGAGGGAAATGAGCAGTTCTTC.

By sample share, this clonotype is medium-sized. The chain recombines TRBV12-3 or TRBV12-4 with TRBJ2-7, with a tentative D call TRBD2 (5 bases). V dropped 5 bases and J dropped 8 bases, with 16 bases sitting between them. The CDR3 is 13 residues long. This chain's CDR3 is CASSPDQGGKQYF. The CDR3 nucleotides are TGTGCCAGCAGTCCAGACCAAGGAGGCAAGCAGTACTTC.